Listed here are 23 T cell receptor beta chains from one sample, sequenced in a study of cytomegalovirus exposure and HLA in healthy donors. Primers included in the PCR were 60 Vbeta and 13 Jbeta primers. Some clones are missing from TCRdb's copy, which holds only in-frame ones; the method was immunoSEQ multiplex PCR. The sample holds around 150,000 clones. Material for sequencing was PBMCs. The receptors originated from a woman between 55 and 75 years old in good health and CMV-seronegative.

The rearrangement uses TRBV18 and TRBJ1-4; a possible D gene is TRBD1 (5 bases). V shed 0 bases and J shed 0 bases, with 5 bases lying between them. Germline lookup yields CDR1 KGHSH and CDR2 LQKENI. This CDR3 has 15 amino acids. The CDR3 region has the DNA TGTGCCAGCTCACCACCACAGGCAACTAATGAAAAACTGTTTTTT. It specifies CASSPPQATNEKLFF. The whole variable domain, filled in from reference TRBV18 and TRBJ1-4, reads NAGVMQNPRHLVRRRGQEARLRCSPMKGHSHVYWYRQLPEEGLKFMVYLQKENIIDESGMPKERFSAEFPKEGPSILRIQQVVRGDSAAYFCASSPPQATNEKLFFGSGTQLSVL.

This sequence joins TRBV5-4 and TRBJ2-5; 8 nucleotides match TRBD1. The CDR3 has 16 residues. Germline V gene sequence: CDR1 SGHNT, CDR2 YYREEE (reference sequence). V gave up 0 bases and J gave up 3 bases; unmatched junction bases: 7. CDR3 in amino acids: CASSLGGQGRKETQYF. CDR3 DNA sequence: TGTGCCAGCAGCTTGGGCGGACAGGGCCGAAAAGAGACCCAGTACTTC.

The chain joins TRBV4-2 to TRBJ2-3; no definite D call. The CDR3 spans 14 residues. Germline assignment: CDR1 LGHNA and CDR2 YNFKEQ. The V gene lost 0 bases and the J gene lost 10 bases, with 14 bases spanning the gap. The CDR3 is CASSQEGSESAQYF. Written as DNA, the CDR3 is TGTGCCAGCAGCCAAGAAGGATCGGAGTCGGCGCAGTATTTT.

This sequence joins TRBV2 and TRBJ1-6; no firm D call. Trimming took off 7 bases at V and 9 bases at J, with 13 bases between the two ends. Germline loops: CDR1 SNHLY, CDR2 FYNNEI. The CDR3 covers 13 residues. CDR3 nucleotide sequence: TGTGCCAGCACGGGTAGGGAGGGTTCACCCCTCCACTTT. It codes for CASTGREGSPLHF.

In nucleotides, the CDR3 is TGTGCCAGCCTACCACAGGGGGCGATCTACGAGCAGTACTTC. Translated: CASLPQGAIYEQYF. The rearrangement links TRBV6-1 to TRBJ2-7, with 9 positions matching TRBD1. The CDR3 totals 14 residues. Germline V gene lookup returns CDR1 MNHNS and CDR2 SASEGT. The V gene end was trimmed by 8 bases and the J gene end by 3 bases; junction bases not matched to a gene: 8.

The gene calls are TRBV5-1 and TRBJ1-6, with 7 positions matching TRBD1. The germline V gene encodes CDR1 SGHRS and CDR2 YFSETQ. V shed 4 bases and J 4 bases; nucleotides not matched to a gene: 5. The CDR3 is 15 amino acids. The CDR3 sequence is CASSADRVYNSPLHF. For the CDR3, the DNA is TGCGCCAGCAGCGCCGACAGGGTTTATAATTCACCCCTCCACTTT. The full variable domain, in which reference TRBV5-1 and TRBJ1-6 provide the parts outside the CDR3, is KAGVTQTPRYLIKTRGQQVTLSCSPISGHRSVSWYQQTPGQGLQFLFEYFSETQRNKGNFPGRFSGRQFSNSRSEMNVSTLELGDSALYLCASSADRVYNSPLHFGNGTRLTVT.

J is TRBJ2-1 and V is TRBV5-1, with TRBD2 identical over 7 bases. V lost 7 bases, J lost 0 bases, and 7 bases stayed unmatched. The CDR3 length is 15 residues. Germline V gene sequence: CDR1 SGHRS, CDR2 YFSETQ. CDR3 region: CASGLAASSYNEQFF. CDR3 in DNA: TGCGCCAGCGGCCTAGCGGCAAGCTCCTACAATGAGCAGTTCTTC. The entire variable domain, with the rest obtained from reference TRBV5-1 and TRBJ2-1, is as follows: KAGVTQTPRYLIKTRGQQVTLSCSPISGHRSVSWYQQTPGQGLQFLFEYFSETQRNKGNFPGRFSGRQFSNSRSEMNVSTLELGDSALYLCASGLAASSYNEQFFGPGTRLTVL.

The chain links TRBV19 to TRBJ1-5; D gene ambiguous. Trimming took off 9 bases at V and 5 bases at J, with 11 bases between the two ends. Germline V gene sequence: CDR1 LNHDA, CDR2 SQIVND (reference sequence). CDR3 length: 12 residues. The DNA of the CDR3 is TGTGCCAGCCTGTGGAGCGATCAGCCCCAGCATTTT. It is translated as CASLWSDQPQHF.

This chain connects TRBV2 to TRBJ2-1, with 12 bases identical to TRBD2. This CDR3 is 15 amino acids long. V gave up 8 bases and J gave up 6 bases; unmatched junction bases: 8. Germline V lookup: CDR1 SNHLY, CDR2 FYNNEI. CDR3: CASGRSSGGANEQFF. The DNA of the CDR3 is TGTGCCAGCGGCCGATCTAGCGGGGGGGCCAATGAGCAGTTCTTC. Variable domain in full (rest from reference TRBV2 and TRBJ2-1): EPEVTQTPSHQVTQMGQEVILRCVPISNHLYFYWYRQILGQKVEFLVSFYNNEISEKSEIFDDQFSVERPDGSNFTLKIRSTKLEDSAMYFCASGRSSGGANEQFFGPGTRLTVL.

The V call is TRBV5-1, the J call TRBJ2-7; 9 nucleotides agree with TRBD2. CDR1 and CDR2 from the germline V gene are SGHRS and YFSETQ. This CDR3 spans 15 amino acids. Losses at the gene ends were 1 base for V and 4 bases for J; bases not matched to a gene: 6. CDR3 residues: CASSLSSGARYEQYF. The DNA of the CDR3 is TGCGCCAGCAGCTTGTCTAGCGGGGCTCGGTACGAGCAGTACTTC.

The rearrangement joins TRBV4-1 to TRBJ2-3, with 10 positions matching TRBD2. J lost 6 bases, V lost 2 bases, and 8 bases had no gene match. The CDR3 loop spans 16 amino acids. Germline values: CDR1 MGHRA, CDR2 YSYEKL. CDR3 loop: CASSQISGGEEDTQYF. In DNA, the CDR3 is TGCGCCAGCAGCCAAATAAGCGGGGGGGAGGAGGATACGCAGTATTTT.

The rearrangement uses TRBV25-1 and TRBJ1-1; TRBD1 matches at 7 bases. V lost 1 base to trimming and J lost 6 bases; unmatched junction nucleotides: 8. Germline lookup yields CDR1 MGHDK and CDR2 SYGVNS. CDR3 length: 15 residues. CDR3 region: CASSELEQGRAEAFF. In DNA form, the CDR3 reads TGTGCCAGCAGTGAATTGGAACAGGGGAGAGCTGAAGCTTTCTTT.

The CDR3 coding sequence is TGTGCCAGCAGCTTCTCCTTAATAGGGGGCGAGCAGTACTTC. Its translation is CASSFSLIGGEQYF. The chain has TRBV7-9 and TRBJ2-7; tentative D call: TRBD1 (6 bases). CDR1 is SEHNR, CDR2 FQNEAQ, per germline (reference sequence). This CDR3 has 14 residues. The V end was cut by 3 bases, the J end by 6 bases, with 15 bases between.

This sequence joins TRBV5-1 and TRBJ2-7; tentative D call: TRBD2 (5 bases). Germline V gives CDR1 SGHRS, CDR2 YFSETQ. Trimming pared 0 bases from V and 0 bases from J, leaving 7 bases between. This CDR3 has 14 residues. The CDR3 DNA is TGCGCCAGCAGCTTGGCGGGGAGCTCCTACGAGCAGTACTTC. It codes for CASSLAGSSYEQYF. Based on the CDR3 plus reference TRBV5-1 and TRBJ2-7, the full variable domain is KAGVTQTPRYLIKTRGQQVTLSCSPISGHRSVSWYQQTPGQGLQFLFEYFSETQRNKGNFPGRFSGRQFSNSRSEMNVSTLELGDSALYLCASSLAGSSYEQYFGPGTRLTVT.

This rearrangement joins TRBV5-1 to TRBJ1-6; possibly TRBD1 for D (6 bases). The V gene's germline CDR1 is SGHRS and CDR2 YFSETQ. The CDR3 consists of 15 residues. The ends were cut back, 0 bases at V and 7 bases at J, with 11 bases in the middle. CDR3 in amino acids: CASSLAETGNSPLHF. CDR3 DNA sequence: TGCGCCAGCAGCTTGGCCGAGACAGGCAATTCACCCCTCCACTTT.

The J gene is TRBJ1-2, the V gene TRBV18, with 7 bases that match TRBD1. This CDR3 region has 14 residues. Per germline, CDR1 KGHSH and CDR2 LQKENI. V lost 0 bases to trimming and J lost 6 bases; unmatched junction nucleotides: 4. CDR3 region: CASSPPGDSNGYTF. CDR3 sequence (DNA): TGTGCCAGCTCACCACCGGGGGACAGCAATGGCTACACCTTC.

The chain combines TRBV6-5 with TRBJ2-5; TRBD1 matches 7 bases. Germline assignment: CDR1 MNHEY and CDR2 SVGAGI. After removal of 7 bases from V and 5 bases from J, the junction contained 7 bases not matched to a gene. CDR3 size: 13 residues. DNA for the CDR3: TGTGCCAGCACGTTTCCGGGACAGGAGACCCAGTACTTC. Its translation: CASTFPGQETQYF.

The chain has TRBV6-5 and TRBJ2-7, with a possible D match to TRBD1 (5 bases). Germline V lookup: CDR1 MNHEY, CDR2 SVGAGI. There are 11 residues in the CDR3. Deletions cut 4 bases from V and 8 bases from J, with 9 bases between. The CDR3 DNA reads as TGTGCCAGCAGTTCAGGGTACAAGCAGTACTTC. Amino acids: CASSSGYKQYF.

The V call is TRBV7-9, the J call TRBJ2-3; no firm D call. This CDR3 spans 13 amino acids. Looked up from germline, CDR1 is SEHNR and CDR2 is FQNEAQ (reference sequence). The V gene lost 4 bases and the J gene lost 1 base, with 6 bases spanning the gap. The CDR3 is CASSSMGTDTQYF. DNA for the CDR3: TGTGCCAGCAGCTCTATGGGCACAGATACGCAGTATTTT.

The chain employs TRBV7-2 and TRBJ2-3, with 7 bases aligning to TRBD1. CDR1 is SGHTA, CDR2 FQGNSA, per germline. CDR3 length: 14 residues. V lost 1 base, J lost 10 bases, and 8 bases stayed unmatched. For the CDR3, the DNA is TGTGCCAGCAGCTTAGGAACACAGGGGATAGCGCAGTATTTT. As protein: CASSLGTQGIAQYF.

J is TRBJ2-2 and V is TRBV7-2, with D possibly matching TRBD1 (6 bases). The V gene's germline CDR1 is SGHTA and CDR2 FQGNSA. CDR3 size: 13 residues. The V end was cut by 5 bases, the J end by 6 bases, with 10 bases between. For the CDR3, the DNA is TGTGCCAGCAGCCAGCCAGGGGCCGGGGAGCTGTTTTTT. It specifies CASSQPGAGELFF.

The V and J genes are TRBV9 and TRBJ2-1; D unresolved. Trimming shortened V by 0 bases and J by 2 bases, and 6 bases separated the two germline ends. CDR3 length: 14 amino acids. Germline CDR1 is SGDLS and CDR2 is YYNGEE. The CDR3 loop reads CASSVDNTYNEQFF. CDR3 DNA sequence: TGTGCCAGCAGCGTAGATAACACCTACAATGAGCAGTTCTTC.

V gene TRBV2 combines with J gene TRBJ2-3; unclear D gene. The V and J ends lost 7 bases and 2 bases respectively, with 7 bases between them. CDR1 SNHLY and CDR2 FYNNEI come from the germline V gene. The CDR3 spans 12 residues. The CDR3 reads CASTEVTDTQYF. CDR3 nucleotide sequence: TGTGCCAGCACAGAGGTCACAGATACGCAGTATTTT.